Listed here are 30 T cell receptor beta chains from one sample, sequenced in a study of OX40 agonist ivuxolimab in advanced cancers. Only in-frame clones appear in the TCRdb table, and some are missing; sequencing was by immunoSEQ multiplex PCR. Of approximately 100,000 clones listed, approximately 80% were seen once; the top ten hold less than 5.5%. Sequences were derived from CD4+ or CD8+ T cells sorted from blood, sampled in a trial of the OX40 agonist ivuxolimab. These receptor sequences come from an adult with an advanced solid tumor such as melanoma, head and neck, liver or kidney cancer.

The CDR3 protein is CASSQWGASGANVLTF. The CDR3 DNA follows: TGTGCCAGCAGCCAGTGGGGGGCCTCTGGGGCCAACGTCCTGACTTTC. V gene TRBV7-9 combines with J gene TRBJ2-6, with D tentatively TRBD1 or TRBD2 (6 bases each). Trimming took 5 bases from V and 0 from J, leaving 11 bases between them. CDR1 and CDR2 from the germline V gene are SEHNR and FQNEAQ (reference sequence). The CDR3 spans 16 residues.

This clone was recorded only once. The genes are TRBV5-1 and TRBJ2-7; TRBD1 aligns across 9 bases. V was pared by 1 base and J by 5 bases, with 7 bases of the junction left unmatched. The CDR3 extends over 15 amino acids. Germline lookup yields CDR1 SGHRS and CDR2 YFSETQ. This CDR3 reads CASSLRGTGINEQYF. In DNA, the CDR3 is TGCGCCAGCAGCTTGCGCGGGACAGGGATCAACGAGCAGTACTTC.

This clone was recorded once. The chain joins TRBV11-2 to TRBJ2-1; TRBD2 matches 10 bases. The trim removed 5 bases at V and 7 bases at J, leaving 8 bases unmatched. Germline V gene lookup returns CDR1 SGHAT and CDR2 FQNNGV. This CDR3 spans 15 amino acids. The CDR3 DNA reads TGTGCCAGCAGCCGATCCAGCGGGGGGGGAAATGAGCAGTTCTTC. Protein: CASSRSSGGGNEQFF. The variable domain in full, with the rest retrieved from reference TRBV11-2 and TRBJ2-1, is EAGVAQSPRYKIIEKRQSVAFWCNPISGHATLYWYQQILGQGPKLLIQFQNNGVVDDSQLPKDRFSAERLKGVDSTLKIQPAKLEDSAVYLCASSRSSGGGNEQFFGPGTRLTVL.

This clone was counted between two and nine times. V is TRBV6-5 and J is TRBJ2-7; 7 nucleotides line up with TRBD1. The V gene end was trimmed by 2 bases and the J gene end by 1 base; junction bases not matched to a gene: 5. This CDR3 spans 15 amino acids. Germline CDR1 reads MNHEY; CDR2 reads SVGAGI. The CDR3 region is CASSYGTDLSYEQYF. The CDR3 DNA reads as TGTGCCAGCAGTTACGGGACAGACTTGTCCTACGAGCAGTACTTC.

This chain links TRBV7-3 with TRBJ2-7, with 10 bases identical to TRBD2. The CDR3 extends over 15 amino acids. Germline V gene data show CDR1 as SGHTA and CDR2 as FQGTGA. With V trimmed by 5 bases and J by 1 base, 5 bases remained unmatched. The CDR3 loop reads CASSLERGGSYEQYF. CDR3 nucleotide sequence: TGTGCCAGCAGCCTAGAGCGGGGGGGTTCCTACGAGCAGTACTTC. The entire variable domain, with the rest obtained from reference TRBV7-3 and TRBJ2-7, is as follows: GAGVSQTPSNKVTEKGKYVELRCDPISGHTALYWYRQSLGQGPEFLIYFQGTGAADDSGLPNDRFFAVRPEGSVSTLKIQRTERGDSAVYLCASSLERGGSYEQYFGPGTRLTVT.

V usage is TRBV18 and J usage is TRBJ2-3; D not resolved. V was trimmed by 4 bases and J by 6 bases, leaving 14 bases between them. The CDR3 runs to 14 residues. Germline V gives CDR1 KGHSH, CDR2 LQKENI. This CDR3 is CASSRAAVVDTQYF. In DNA, the CDR3 is TGTGCCAGCTCACGGGCTGCCGTAGTGGATACGCAGTATTTT.

The gene calls are TRBV5-4 and TRBJ2-2; possible D gene TRBD1, 6 bases. The V gene's germline CDR1 is SGHNT and CDR2 YYREEE (reference sequence). Deletions cut 0 bases from V and 1 base from J, with 13 bases between. This CDR3 has 17 amino acids. The CDR3 here is CASSLAPPGQNTGELFF. Here the CDR3 DNA reads TGTGCCAGCAGCTTGGCCCCCCCGGGACAGAACACCGGGGAGCTGTTTTTT.

V and J are TRBV10-2 and TRBJ2-2; 8 nucleotides line up with TRBD2. Germline loops: CDR1 WSHSY, CDR2 SAAADI. The CDR3 runs to 13 residues. J was trimmed by 6 bases and V by 6 bases; bases with no gene match: 3. CDR3 in DNA: TGCGCCAGCAGGAGCGGGAGCCCCGGGGAGCTGTTTTTT. It yields the protein CASRSGSPGELFF.

This clone was counted once. This sequence joins TRBV30 and TRBJ2-1; D tentatively reads TRBD1 or TRBD2 (6 bases each). The length of the CDR3 is 13 residues. Germline assignment: CDR1 GTSNPN and CDR2 SVGIG (reference sequence). V lost 0 bases to trimming and J lost 10 bases, with 13 bases between them. The CDR3 bases are TGTGCCTGGAGTGTAGAATTCGGGGGCGAGCAGTTCTTC. Translating it yields CAWSVEFGGEQFF.

This chain connects TRBV19 to TRBJ2-3; 8 bases match TRBD2. Germline CDR1 and CDR2: LNHDA and SQIVND (reference sequence). The ends lost 7 bases at V and 0 bases at J; junction bases unmatched: 3. The CDR3 has 14 amino acids. CDR3 amino acids: CASIGGRSTDTQYF. The CDR3 nucleotides are TGTGCCAGTATTGGCGGGAGGAGCACAGATACGCAGTATTTT.

The chain is built from TRBV5-8 and TRBJ2-1; D is perhaps TRBD2 (5 bases). Trimming took 0 bases from V and 0 from J, leaving 7 bases between them. The CDR3 extends over 15 amino acids. In germline, CDR1 is SGHTS, CDR2 YDEGEE. The DNA for the CDR3 is TGTGCCAGCAGCTTGGCTGGGAGCTCCTACAATGAGCAGTTCTTC. This gives the protein CASSLAGSSYNEQFF.

This clone is a singleton in its sample. The V gene is TRBV19, the J gene TRBJ2-7, with 7 positions matching TRBD1. J was trimmed by 6 bases and V by 4 bases; bases with no gene match: 9. The germline V gene encodes CDR1 LNHDA and CDR2 SQIVND (reference sequence). The CDR3 covers 14 residues. The CDR3 sequence: CASSTGTASGEQYF. CDR3 DNA: TGTGCCAGTAGTACAGGGACAGCCTCTGGCGAGCAGTACTTC.

The chain uses TRBV11-3 and TRBJ1-1; D is perhaps TRBD1 (5 bases). There are 13 residues in the CDR3. With 3 bases removed from V and 4 bases from J, the gap between germline ends came to 9 bases. Germline CDR1 SGHNT, CDR2 YENEEA. The CDR3 nucleotides are TGTGCCAGCAGCTTCAGGGTAACCACTGAAGCTTTCTTT. It encodes CASSFRVTTEAFF. The full variable domain, rest sourced from reference TRBV11-3 and TRBJ1-1, is EAGVVQSPRYKIIEKKQPVAFWCNPISGHNTLYWYLQNLGQGPELLIRYENEEAVDDSQLPKDRFSAERLKGVDSTLKIQPAELGDSAVYLCASSFRVTTEAFFGQGTRLTVV.

This sequence joins TRBV19 and TRBJ1-5; no clear D. Trimming took off 8 bases at V and 5 bases at J, with 13 bases between the two ends. This CDR3 is built from 13 residues. Germline lookup yields CDR1 LNHDA and CDR2 SQIVND (reference sequence). The CDR3 protein is CASLGLSDQPQHF. CDR3 sequence (DNA): TGTGCCAGTCTAGGGTTATCCGATCAGCCCCAGCATTTT.

A note on this clone: At one end, the junction sequence differs from germline, possibly due to a read error. The rearrangement links TRBV11-2 to TRBJ2-3; 8 bases match TRBD1. Germline CDR1 is SGHAT and CDR2 is FQNNGV. The length of the CDR3 is 17 residues. In DNA form, the CDR3 reads TGTGCCAGCAGCCTAGAGGGGGCAGGGGGCATCCCAGATACGCAGTATTTT. This encodes CASSLEGAGGIPDTQYF.

The V call is TRBV30, the J call TRBJ1-2; D is unresolved. Germline CDR1 is GTSNPN and CDR2 is SVGIG (reference sequence). The CDR3 has 13 amino acids. V lost 7 bases and J 3 bases, leaving 15 bases between the germline ends. The CDR3 sequence: CAFVGRSDYGYTF. The CDR3 region has the DNA TGTGCCTTTGTTGGACGGTCCGACTATGGCTACACCTTC.

The chain couples TRBV9 to TRBJ2-3, with D possibly TRBD2 on 6 matching bases. V was clipped by 2 bases and J by 6 bases, with 22 bases between them. The V gene's germline CDR1 is SGDLS and CDR2 YYNGEE. The CDR3 is 17 residues long. In nucleotides, the CDR3 is TGTGCCAGCAGCGTCGCAACCCGACTAGAGAGAAGGGATACGCAGTATTTT. Amino acids: CASSVATRLERRDTQYF.

This sequence joins TRBV10-3 and TRBJ2-1; no clear D. Germline V gene sequence: CDR1 ENHRY, CDR2 SYGVKD. V was clipped by 4 bases and J by 6 bases, with 7 bases between them. The CDR3 has 12 amino acids. In nucleotides, the CDR3 is TGTGCCATCAGTGCCGCGAGCAATGAGCAGTTCTTC. Translation: CAISAASNEQFF.

The rearrangement links TRBV7-3 to TRBJ2-3; 8 bases align to TRBD1. CDR1 is SGHTA and CDR2 is FQGTGA in the germline V gene. This CDR3 has 15 residues. Trimming cost V 3 bases and J 3 bases; bases outside gene matches: 5. Here the CDR3 reads CASSFRDRTTDTQYF. Written as DNA, the CDR3 is TGTGCCAGCAGCTTCCGGGACAGGACGACAGATACGCAGTATTTT.

The chain couples TRBV6-5 to TRBJ1-2; D gene uncertain. Germline V CDR1 and CDR2: MNHEY, SVGAGI. V shed 5 bases and J shed 4 bases, with 14 bases lying between them. The CDR3 covers 14 residues. The CDR3 DNA reads TGTGCCAGCAGTCCTGGACGTTCGAGCTATGGCTACACCTTC. Translated: CASSPGRSSYGYTF.

This clone was seen a single time. The chain carries TRBV4-3 and TRBJ1-1; 10 bases map to TRBD1. J was trimmed by 1 base and V by 4 bases; bases with no gene match: 9. Germline CDR1 and CDR2: LGHNA and YSLEER. The length of the CDR3 is 17 residues. CDR3 sequence reads: CASSPGTGVEANTEAFF. Here the CDR3 DNA reads TGCGCCAGCAGCCCCGGGACAGGGGTAGAGGCGAACACTGAAGCTTTCTTT.

J is TRBJ2-7 and V is TRBV6-6; TRBD1 matches at 8 bases. The junction had 11 bases not matched to a gene; V was cut back by 7 bases and J by 6 bases. This CDR3 contains 14 residues. Germline V gene data show CDR1 as MNHNY and CDR2 as SVGAGI (reference sequence). The CDR3 here is CASIARDRRSEQYF. CDR3 coding DNA: TGTGCCAGCATCGCCCGGGACAGGAGATCCGAGCAGTACTTC.

This clone was counted ten times or more. The rearrangement joins TRBV6-1 to TRBJ2-7; the D gene is possibly TRBD1 (5 bases). The ends were cut back, 6 bases at V and 2 bases at J, with 5 bases in the middle. Germline CDR1 MNHNS, CDR2 SASEGT. The CDR3 loop spans 11 amino acids. CDR3 coding DNA: TGTGCCAGCAGCAGGGCCTACGAGCAGTACTTC. Translating gives CASSRAYEQYF.

Details on this clone: The junction does not match germline at one end; this may be a read error. V gene TRBV12-5 combines with J gene TRBJ1-3; no clear D. The length of the CDR3 is 13 residues. Germline CDR1 LGHNT, CDR2 FRNRAP. CDR3 bases: TGTGCTAGTGGTTCACCCCCTGGGAACACCATATATTTT. Translation gives CASGSPPGNTIYF.

This sequence joins TRBV7-8 and TRBJ2-5; unclear D gene. V was cut by 3 bases and J by 3 bases, with 5 bases left in between. Germline V gene sequence: CDR1 SGHVS, CDR2 FQNEAQ. This CDR3 is built from 12 residues. This CDR3 reads CASSLHKETQYF. In DNA form, the CDR3 reads TGTGCCAGCAGCTTGCACAAAGAGACCCAGTACTTC.

This clone has a handful of counts. This rearrangement joins TRBV30 to TRBJ1-2; D remains ambiguous. The germline gives CDR1 GTSNPN, CDR2 SVGIG (reference sequence). This CDR3 contains 11 residues. Trimming pared 6 bases from V and 4 bases from J, leaving 9 bases between. The CDR3 DNA follows: TGTGCCTGTTCGCATGCCTATGGCTACACCTTC. Encoded protein: CACSHAYGYTF.

The chain couples TRBV5-1 to TRBJ2-1; no firm D call. The germline V gene has CDR1 SGHRS and CDR2 YFSETQ. Trimming removed 0 bases at V and 6 bases at J, with 7 bases between. The CDR3 spans 13 residues. CDR3 DNA: TGCGCCAGCAGCTTGGAGGCGATCAATGAGCAGTTCTTC. Residues: CASSLEAINEQFF.

The CDR3 DNA is TGTGCCAGCAGTCCAGACAGGGGCTATGGCTACACCTTC. As protein: CASSPDRGYGYTF. The chain uses TRBV7-3 and TRBJ1-2; 8 bases line up with TRBD1. The V segment lost 6 bases and the J segment 4 bases; nucleotides outside the gene matches: 4. Germline loops: CDR1 SGHTA, CDR2 FQGTGA. The CDR3 contains 13 residues.

This clone has just a few counts. The rearrangement links TRBV7-2 to TRBJ2-3; D perhaps matches TRBD1 (5 bases). Trimming took off 4 bases at V and 5 bases at J, with 19 bases between the two ends. CDR3 size: 16 residues. In germline, CDR1 is SGHTA, CDR2 FQGNSA. The DNA for the CDR3 is TGTGCCAGCAGCTCCTTCTTATCAGGACAATTAGATACGCAGTATTTT. Protein product: CASSSFLSGQLDTQYF.

This chain links TRBV5-1 with TRBJ1-2; TRBD1 aligns across 7 bases. Germline assignment: CDR1 SGHRS and CDR2 YFSETQ. With V trimmed by 0 bases and J by 3 bases, 5 bases remained unmatched. CDR3 length: 15 amino acids. This chain's CDR3 is CASSLDRQGYYGYTF. In nucleotides, the CDR3 is TGCGCCAGCAGCTTGGATCGACAGGGCTACTATGGCTACACCTTC.